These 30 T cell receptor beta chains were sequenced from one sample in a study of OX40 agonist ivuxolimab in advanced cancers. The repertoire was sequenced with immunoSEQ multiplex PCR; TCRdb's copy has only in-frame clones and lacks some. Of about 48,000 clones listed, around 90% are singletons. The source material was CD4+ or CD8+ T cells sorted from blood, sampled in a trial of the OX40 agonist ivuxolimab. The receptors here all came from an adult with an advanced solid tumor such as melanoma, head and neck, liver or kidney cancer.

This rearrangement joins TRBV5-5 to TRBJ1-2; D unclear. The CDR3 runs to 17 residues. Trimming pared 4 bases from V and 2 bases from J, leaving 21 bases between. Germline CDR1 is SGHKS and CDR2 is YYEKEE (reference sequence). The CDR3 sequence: CASSLPGPSYRNYGYTF. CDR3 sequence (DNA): TGTGCCAGCAGCCTCCCGGGCCCATCCTACCGGAACTATGGCTACACCTTC.

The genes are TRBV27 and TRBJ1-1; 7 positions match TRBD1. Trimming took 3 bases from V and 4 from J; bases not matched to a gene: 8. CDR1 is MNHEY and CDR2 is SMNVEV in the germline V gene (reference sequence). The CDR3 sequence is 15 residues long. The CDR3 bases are TGTGCCAGCAGTTTCTGGTCAGGGGGGATCACTGAAGCTTTCTTT. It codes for CASSFWSGGITEAFF.

The CDR3 spells CASSLGAGGPEQYF. CDR3 sequence (DNA): TGTGCCAGCAGCTTGGGTGCAGGGGGACCTGAGCAGTACTTC. The genes are TRBV5-6 and TRBJ2-7; 7 positions agree with TRBD1. CDR1 and CDR2 (germline): SGHDT, YYEEEE. The CDR3 length is 14 residues. V gave up 0 bases and J gave up 7 bases; unmatched junction bases: 7.

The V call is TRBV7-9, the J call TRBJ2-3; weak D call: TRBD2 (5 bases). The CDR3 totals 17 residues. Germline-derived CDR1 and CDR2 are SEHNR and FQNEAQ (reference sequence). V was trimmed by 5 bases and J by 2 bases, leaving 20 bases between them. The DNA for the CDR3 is TGTGCCAGCAGCCCAGCACTAGGACTCGATCCCACAGATACGCAGTATTTT. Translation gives CASSPALGLDPTDTQYF.

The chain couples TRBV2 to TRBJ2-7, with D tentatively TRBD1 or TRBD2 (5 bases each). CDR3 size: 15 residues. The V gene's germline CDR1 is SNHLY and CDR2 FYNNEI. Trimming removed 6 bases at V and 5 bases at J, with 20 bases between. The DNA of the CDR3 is TGTGCCAGCAGCACCGGGACGACGTTTCTGAACGAGCAGTACTTC. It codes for CASSTGTTFLNEQYF.

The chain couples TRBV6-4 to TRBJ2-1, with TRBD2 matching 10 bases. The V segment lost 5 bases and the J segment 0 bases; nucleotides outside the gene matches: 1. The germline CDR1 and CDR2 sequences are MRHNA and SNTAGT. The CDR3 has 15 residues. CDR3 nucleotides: TGTGCCAGCAGTCTAGCGGGGGACTCCTACAATGAGCAGTTCTTC. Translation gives CASSLAGDSYNEQFF.

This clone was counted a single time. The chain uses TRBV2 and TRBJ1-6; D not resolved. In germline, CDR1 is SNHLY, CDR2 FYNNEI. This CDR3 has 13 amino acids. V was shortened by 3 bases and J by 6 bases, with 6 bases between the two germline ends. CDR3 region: CASSERTNSPLHF. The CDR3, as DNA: TGTGCCAGCAGTGAGAGGACTAATTCACCCCTCCACTTT.

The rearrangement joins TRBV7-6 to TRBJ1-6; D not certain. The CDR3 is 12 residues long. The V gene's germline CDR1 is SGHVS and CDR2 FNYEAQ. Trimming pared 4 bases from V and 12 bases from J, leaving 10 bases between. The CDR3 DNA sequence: TGTGCCAGCAGCTCACTTTCGGGACCCCTCCACTTT. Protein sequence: CASSSLSGPLHF.

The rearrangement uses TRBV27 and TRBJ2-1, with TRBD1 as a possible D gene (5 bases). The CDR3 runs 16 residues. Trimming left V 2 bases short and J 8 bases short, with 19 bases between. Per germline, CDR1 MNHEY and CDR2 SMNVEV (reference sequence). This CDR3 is CASSLAPGQGGHEQFF. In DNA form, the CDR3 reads TGTGCCAGCAGTTTAGCCCCTGGGCAGGGTGGACATGAGCAGTTCTTC.

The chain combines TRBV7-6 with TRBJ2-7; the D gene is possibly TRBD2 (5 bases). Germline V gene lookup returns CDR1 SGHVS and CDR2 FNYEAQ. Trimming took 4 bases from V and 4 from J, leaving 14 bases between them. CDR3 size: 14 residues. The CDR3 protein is CASSSIRGSYEQYF. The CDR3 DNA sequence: TGTGCCAGCAGCTCGATTCGCGGGTCTTACGAGCAGTACTTC. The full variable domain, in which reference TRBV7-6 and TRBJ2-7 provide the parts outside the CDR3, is GAGVSQSPRYKVTKRGQDVALRCDPISGHVSLYWYRQALGQGPEFLTYFNYEAQQDKSGLPNDRFSAERPEGSISTLTIQRTEQRDSAMYRCASSSIRGSYEQYFGPGTRLTVT.

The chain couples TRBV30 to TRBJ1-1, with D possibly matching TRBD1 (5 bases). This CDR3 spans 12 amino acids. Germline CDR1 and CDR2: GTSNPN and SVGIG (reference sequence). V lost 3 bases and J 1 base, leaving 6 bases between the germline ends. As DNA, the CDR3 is TGTGCCTGGAGGGGGGGGAACACTGAAGCTTTCTTT. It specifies CAWRGGNTEAFF.

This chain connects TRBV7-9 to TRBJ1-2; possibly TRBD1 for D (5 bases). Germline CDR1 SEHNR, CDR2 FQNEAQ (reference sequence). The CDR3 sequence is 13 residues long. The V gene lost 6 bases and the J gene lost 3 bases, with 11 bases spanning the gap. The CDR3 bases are TGTGCCAGCAGTGGGACCGACGACTATGGCTACACCTTC. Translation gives CASSGTDDYGYTF.

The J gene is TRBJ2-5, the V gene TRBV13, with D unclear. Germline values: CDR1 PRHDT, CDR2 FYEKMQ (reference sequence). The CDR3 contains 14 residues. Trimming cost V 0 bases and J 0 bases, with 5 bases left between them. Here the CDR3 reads CASSLGSDQETQYF. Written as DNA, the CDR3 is TGTGCCAGCAGCTTAGGGTCGGACCAAGAGACCCAGTACTTC.

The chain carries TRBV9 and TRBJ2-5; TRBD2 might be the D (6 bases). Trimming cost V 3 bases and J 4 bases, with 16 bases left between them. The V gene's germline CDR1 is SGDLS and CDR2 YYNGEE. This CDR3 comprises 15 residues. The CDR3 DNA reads TGTGCCAGCAGCGCACATTTGACTAGGGGAGAGACCCAGTACTTC. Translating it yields CASSAHLTRGETQYF. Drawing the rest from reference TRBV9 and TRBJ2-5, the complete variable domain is DSGVTQTPKHLITATGQRVTLRCSPRSGDLSVYWYQQSLDQGLQFLIQYYNGEERAKGNILERFSAQQFPDLHSELNLSSLELGDSALYFCASSAHLTRGETQYFGPGTRLLVL.

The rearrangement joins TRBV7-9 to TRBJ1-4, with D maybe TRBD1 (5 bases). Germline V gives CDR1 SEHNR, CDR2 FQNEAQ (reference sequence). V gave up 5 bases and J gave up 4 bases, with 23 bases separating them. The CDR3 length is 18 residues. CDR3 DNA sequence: TGTGCCAGCAGCGCTGCTCGGAACAGGCGGGGGTTTAATGAAAAACTGTTTTTT. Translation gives CASSAARNRRGFNEKLFF. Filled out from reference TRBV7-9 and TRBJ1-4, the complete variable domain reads DTGVSQNPRHKITKRGQNVTFRCDPISEHNRLYWYRQTLGQGPEFLTYFQNEAQLEKSRLLSDRFSAERPKGSFSTLEIQRTEQGDSAMYLCASSAARNRRGFNEKLFFGSGTQLSVL.

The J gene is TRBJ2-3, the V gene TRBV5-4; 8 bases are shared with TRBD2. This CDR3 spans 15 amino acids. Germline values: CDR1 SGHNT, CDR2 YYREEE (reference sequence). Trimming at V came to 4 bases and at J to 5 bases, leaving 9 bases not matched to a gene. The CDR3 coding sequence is TGTGCCAGCAGCCACTCGGGGGGGCCCGGAGATACGCAGTATTTT. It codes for CASSHSGGPGDTQYF.

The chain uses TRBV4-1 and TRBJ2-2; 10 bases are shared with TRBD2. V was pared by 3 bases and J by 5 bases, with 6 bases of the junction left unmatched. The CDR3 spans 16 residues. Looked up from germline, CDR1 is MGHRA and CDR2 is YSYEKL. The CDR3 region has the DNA TGCGCCAGCAGCCAGTCACCGGGACTAGCGACCGGGGAGCTGTTTTTT. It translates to CASSQSPGLATGELFF.

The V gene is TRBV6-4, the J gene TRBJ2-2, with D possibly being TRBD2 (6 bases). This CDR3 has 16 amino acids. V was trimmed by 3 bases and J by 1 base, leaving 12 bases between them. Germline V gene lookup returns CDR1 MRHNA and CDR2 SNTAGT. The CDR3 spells CASSETGARNTGELFF. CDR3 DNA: TGTGCCAGCAGTGAAACGGGAGCTCGGAACACCGGGGAGCTGTTTTTT.

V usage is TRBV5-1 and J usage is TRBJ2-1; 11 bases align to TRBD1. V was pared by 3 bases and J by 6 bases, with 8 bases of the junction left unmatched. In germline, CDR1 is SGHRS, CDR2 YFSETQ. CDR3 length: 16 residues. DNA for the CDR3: TGCGCCAGCAGCTCCGCTGGACAGGGGGCGTTCAATGAGCAGTTCTTC. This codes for CASSSAGQGAFNEQFF.

The CDR3 reads CASSLPTGDEQFF. CDR3 sequence (DNA): TGTGCCAGCAGCTTACCAACAGGGGATGAGCAGTTCTTC. The V call is TRBV7-9, the J call TRBJ2-1; 7 bases align to TRBD1. J gave up 8 bases and V 2 bases, and 3 bases lay outside the gene matches. This CDR3 region has 13 residues. The germline CDR1 and CDR2 sequences are SEHNR and FQNEAQ (reference sequence).

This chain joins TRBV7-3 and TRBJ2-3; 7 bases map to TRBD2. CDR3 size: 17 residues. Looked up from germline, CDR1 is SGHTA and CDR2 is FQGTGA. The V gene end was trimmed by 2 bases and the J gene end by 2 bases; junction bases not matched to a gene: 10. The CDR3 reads CASSLDQRGSLTDTQYF. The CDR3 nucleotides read TGTGCCAGCAGCTTAGACCAGCGGGGTTCTCTCACAGATACGCAGTATTTT.

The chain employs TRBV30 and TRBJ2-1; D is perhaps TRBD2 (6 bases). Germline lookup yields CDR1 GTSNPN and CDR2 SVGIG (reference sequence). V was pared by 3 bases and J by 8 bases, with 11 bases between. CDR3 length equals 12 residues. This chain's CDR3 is CAWRLARDEQFF. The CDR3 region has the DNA TGTGCCTGGAGACTAGCCCGGGATGAGCAGTTCTTC. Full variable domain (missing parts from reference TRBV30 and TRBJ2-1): SQTIHQWPATLVQPVGSPLSLECTVEGTSNPNLYWYRQAAGRGLQLLFYSVGIGQISSEVPQNLSASRPQDRQFILSSKKLLLSDSGFYLCAWRLARDEQFFGPGTRLTVL.

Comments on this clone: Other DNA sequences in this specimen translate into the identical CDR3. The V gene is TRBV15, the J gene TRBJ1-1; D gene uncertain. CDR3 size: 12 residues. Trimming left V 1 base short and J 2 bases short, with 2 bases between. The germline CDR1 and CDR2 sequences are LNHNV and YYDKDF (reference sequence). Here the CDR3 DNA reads TGTGCCACCAGCAGAGGAAACACTGAAGCTTTCTTT. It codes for CATSRGNTEAFF.

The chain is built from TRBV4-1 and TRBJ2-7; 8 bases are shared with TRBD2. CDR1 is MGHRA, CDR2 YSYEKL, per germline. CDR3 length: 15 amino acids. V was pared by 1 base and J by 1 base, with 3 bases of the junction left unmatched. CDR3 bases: TGCGCCAGCAGCCAAGGGACTAGCTTTTCCTACGAGCAGTACGTC. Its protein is CASSQGTSFSYEQYV.

CDR3 in DNA: TGCGCCAGCAGCCAAGATACGGGGGCTCGCGACTACAATGAGCAGTTCTTC. Translating it yields CASSQDTGARDYNEQFF. V is TRBV4-1 and J is TRBJ2-1; D might be TRBD1 or TRBD2, each matching 6 bases. The length of the CDR3 is 17 residues. The germline CDR1 and CDR2 sequences are MGHRA and YSYEKL. Trimming shortened V by 0 bases and J by 3 bases, and 15 bases separated the two germline ends.

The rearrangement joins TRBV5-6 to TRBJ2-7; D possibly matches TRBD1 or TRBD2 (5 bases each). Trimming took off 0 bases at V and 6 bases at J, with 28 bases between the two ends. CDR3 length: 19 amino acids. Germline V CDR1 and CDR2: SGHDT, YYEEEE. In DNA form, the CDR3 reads TGTGCCAGCAGCTTGGCCCTCCTCCAGTTTGGGACGGGAATATCCGAGCAGTACTTC. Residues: CASSLALLQFGTGISEQYF.

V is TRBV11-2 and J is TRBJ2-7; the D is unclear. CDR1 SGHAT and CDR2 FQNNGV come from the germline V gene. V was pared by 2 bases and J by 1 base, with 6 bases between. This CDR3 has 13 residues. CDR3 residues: CASSLPGSYEQYV. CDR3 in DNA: TGTGCCAGCAGCTTACCAGGATCCTACGAGCAGTACGTC.

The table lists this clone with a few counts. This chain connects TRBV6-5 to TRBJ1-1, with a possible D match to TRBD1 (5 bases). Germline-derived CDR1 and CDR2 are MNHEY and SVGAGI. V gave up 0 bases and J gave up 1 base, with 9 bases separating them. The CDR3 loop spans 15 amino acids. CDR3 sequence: CASSYSRGGNTEAFF. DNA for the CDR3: TGTGCCAGCAGTTACTCGCGGGGGGGGAACACTGAAGCTTTCTTT.

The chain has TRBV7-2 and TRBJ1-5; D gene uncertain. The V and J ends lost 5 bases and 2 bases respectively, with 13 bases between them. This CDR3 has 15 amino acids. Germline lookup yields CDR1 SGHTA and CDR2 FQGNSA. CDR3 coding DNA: TGTGCCAGCAGCCTGGCCTACAGTGGCAATCAGCCCCAGCATTTT. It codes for CASSLAYSGNQPQHF.

The CDR3 nucleotides are TGCGCCAGCAGCTTGGTCCAGGAATTAGAGACCCAGTACTTC. It encodes CASSLVQELETQYF. The chain uses TRBV5-1 and TRBJ2-5; no reliable D call. The CDR3 is 14 amino acids. CDR1 and CDR2 from the germline V gene are SGHRS and YFSETQ. V lost 0 bases to trimming and J lost 4 bases, with 10 bases between them. The full variable domain, in which reference TRBV5-1 and TRBJ2-5 provide the parts outside the CDR3, is KAGVTQTPRYLIKTRGQQVTLSCSPISGHRSVSWYQQTPGQGLQFLFEYFSETQRNKGNFPGRFSGRQFSNSRSEMNVSTLELGDSALYLCASSLVQELETQYFGPGTRLLVL.